The clone carrying this T cell receptor (beta chain) has a count of ten or more. Its antigen is not identified. The data originate from a study of T cell repertoires in cytomegalovirus infection. About the research overall: Through public TCR beta signatures, both CMV infection and matching HLA type were indicated.

The length of the CDR3 is 15 residues. V lost 2 bases and J 3 bases, leaving 14 bases between the germline ends. Each CDR3 protein is one row after TCRdb ran MiXCR on the reads. The data show about 490,000 distinct CDR3 sequences, approximately 10% seen once. General observations from the study: Identification of carriers of CMV plus the relevant HLA was achieved through cumulative public TCR beta family frequency. In two of eight donors, the top clonotype was HLA-C-restricted CMV-specific.

The rearrangement uses TRBV12-3 or TRBV12-4 and TRBJ2-7; D gene unclear. Input material: PBMCs. The sequence came from a human donor in good health (CMV status not recorded). Some clones in this sample may be carry-over from other donors' samples. The DNA of the CDR3 is TGTGCCAGCAGTTTACTTTATCGGGTCTTCTACGAGCAGTACTTC. It translates to CASSLLYRVFYEQYF.